This TCR beta chain is from a study of CD8+ T cells in alopecia areata. Study details: The investigators scored severity in treated patients by the percentage of affected scalp area. The study's findings and limits: There was only one nonresponder, so it was unclear how baseline CD8+ expansion relates to response. Tofacitinib delivered significant drops in scalp clonality and in expanded CD8+ clones among the top 100. Researchers report lesional scalp, most notably alopecia totalis/universalis, outstripped normal scalp in clonality.

RNA, once extracted, was reverse transcribed into cDNA for use as the sequencing template. Using immunoSEQ multiplex PCR, the repertoire was profiled, and TCRdb retains in-frame clones only, with some absent. The data show a few hundred thousand clones, under 40% seen once. Treatment specified: oral pan-JAK inhibitor, 5-10 mg twice daily. This clone was seen a single time. Antigen: not known. V lost 4 bases and J 0 bases, leaving 10 bases between the germline ends. Germline CDR1 reads MNHEY; CDR2 reads SVGAGI. The CDR3 is 16 amino acids. This TCR was sampled from a human donor with alopecia areata. The input for sequencing was CD4+ T cells sorted from blood, taken at approximately week 30, from a patient treated with tofacitinib. The V call is TRBV6-5, the J call TRBJ2-6; D perhaps matches TRBD2 (5 bases). The CDR3 DNA sequence: TGTGCCAGCAGTTTCGTCGGGGTCTCTGGGGCCAACGTCCTGACTTTC. Translation gives CASSFVGVSGANVLTF.